Shown below are 7 T cell receptor beta chains from a single sample sequenced in a study of OX40 agonist ivuxolimab in advanced cancers. Produced via immunoSEQ multiplex PCR; TCRdb's table is partial and in-frame only. The table includes over 9,500 clones, 70% detected once. The specimen was CD4+ or CD8+ T cells sorted from blood, collected in a trial of the OX40 agonist ivuxolimab. The receptors derive from an adult with an advanced solid tumor such as melanoma, head and neck, liver or kidney cancer.

This clone was detected only once. The chain couples TRBV6-6 to TRBJ1-5; 9 positions match TRBD1. The CDR3 loop spans 15 amino acids. V lost 6 bases and J lost 0; bases outside the gene matches: 3. Looked up from germline, CDR1 is MNHNY and CDR2 is SVGAGI (reference sequence). CDR3 in amino acids: CASSGTGYSNQPQHF. CDR3 nucleotides: TGTGCCAGCAGCGGGACAGGGTATAGCAATCAGCCCCAGCATTTT.

This clone was found once. The V call is TRBV7-3, the J call TRBJ2-5; 11 bases align to TRBD1. The J call may not be correct, given that the DNA end is closer to TRBJ2-7. The germline gives CDR1 SGHTA, CDR2 FQGTGA. CDR3 length equals 15 residues. This CDR3 is CASSLRGQGAYEQYF. CDR3 in DNA: TGTGCCAGCAGCTTGAGGGGACAGGGGGCCTACGAGCAGTACTTC.

The rearrangement uses TRBV6-5 and TRBJ1-1, with 8 bases fitting TRBD1. The length of the CDR3 is 14 residues. Losses at the gene ends were 10 bases for V and 3 bases for J; bases not matched to a gene: 10. Germline values: CDR1 MNHEY, CDR2 SVGAGI. CDR3 loop: CATTSGGADTEAFF. CDR3 DNA: TGTGCCACCACCTCAGGGGGCGCAGACACTGAAGCTTTCTTT.

This clone turned up a few times. The rearrangement joins TRBV27 to TRBJ2-2, with TRBD1 matching over 8 bases. Germline CDR1 MNHEY, CDR2 SMNVEV (reference sequence). Trimming at V came to 5 bases and at J to 7 bases, leaving 6 bases not matched to a gene. The CDR3 consists of 14 residues. CDR3 DNA: TGTGCCAGCAGTGGACAGGGTTGGGGCGGGGAGCTGTTTTTT. As protein: CASSGQGWGGELFF.

As for this clone: The junction shows a germline mismatch at one end, possibly a read error. The chain joins TRBV7-3 to TRBJ1-1; a weak D match, TRBD1 (5 bases). The germline CDR1 and CDR2 sequences are SGHTA and FQGTGA. The CDR3 consists of 16 residues. Here the CDR3 reads CASTLLLTAAWPEAFF. The DNA of the CDR3 is TGTGCCAGCACCTTATTATTGACAGCCGCTTGGCCTGAAGCTTTCTTT.

This rearrangement joins TRBV6-4 to TRBJ2-5; TRBD2 matches 11 bases. The J segment lost 4 bases and the V segment lost 5 bases, leaving 6 bases of the junction unmatched. Germline assignment: CDR1 MRHNA and CDR2 SNTAGT. This CDR3 comprises 15 residues. CDR3 in DNA: TGTGCCAGCAGTCCCACCGGGACTAGCGGAGAGACCCAGTACTTC. This gives the protein CASSPTGTSGETQYF.

The chain joins TRBV4-1 to TRBJ2-3, with 11 bases fitting TRBD2. This CDR3 has 17 amino acids. The V gene's germline CDR1 is MGHRA and CDR2 YSYEKL. V shed 3 bases, J shed 3 bases, and the junction held 8 bases outside the gene matches. CDR3: CASSQTILAGGTDTQYF. CDR3 nucleotide sequence: TGCGCCAGCAGCCAGACTATCCTAGCGGGAGGAACAGATACGCAGTATTTT.